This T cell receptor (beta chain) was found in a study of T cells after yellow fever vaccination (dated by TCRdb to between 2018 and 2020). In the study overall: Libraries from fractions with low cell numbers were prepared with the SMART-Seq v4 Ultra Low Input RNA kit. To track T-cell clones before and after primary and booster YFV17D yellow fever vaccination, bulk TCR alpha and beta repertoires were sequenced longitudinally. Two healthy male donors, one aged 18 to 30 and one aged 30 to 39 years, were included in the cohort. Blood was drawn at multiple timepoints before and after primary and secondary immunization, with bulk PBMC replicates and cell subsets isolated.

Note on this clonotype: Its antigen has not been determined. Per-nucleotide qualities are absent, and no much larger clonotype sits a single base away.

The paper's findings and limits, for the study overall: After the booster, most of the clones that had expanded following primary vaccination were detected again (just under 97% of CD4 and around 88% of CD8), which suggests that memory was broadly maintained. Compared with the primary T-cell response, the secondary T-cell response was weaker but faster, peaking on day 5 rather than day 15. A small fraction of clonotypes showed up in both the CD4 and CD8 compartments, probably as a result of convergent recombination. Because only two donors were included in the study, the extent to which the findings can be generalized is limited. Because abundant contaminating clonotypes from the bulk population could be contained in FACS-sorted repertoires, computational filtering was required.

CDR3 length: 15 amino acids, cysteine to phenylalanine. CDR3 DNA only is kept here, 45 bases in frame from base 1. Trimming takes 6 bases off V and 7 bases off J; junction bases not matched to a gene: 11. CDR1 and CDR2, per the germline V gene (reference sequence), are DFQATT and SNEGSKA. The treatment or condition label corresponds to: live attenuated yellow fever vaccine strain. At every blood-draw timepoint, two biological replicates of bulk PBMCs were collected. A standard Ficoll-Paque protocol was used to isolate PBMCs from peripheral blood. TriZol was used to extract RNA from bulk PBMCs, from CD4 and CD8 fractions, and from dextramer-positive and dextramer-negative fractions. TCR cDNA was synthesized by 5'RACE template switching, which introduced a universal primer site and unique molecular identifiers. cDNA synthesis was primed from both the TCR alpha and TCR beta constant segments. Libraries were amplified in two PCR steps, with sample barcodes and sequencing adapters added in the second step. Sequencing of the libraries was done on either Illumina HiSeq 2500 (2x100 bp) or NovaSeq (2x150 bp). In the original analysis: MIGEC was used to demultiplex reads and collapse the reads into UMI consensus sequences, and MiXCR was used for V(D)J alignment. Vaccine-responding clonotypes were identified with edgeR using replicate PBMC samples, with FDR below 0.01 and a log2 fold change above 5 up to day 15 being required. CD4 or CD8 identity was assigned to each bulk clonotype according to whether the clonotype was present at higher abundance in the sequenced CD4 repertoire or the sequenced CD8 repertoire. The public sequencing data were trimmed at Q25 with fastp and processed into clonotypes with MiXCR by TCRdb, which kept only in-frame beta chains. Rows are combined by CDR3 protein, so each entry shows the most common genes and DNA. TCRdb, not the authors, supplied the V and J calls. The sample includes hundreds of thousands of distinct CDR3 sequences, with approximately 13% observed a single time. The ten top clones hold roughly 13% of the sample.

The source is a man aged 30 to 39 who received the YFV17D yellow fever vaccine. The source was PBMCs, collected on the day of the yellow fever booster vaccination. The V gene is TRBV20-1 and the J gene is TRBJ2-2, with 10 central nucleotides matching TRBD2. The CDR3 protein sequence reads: CSAPLSGGAGGELFF. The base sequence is TGCAGTGCCCCCCTCAGCGGGGGGGCCGGCGGGGAGCTGTTTTTT.